This TCR beta chain was identified in a study of molecular identifiers for immune sequencing clone quantification. This clonotype was seen ten or more times. Germline assignment: CDR1 SGDLS and CDR2 YYNGEE. The CDR3 sequence is 17 residues long. V shed 4 bases and J shed 4 bases, with 22 bases lying between them. TCRdb independently ran MiXCR on the PCR reads; one entry per CDR3 protein. The data contain 20,000 or so distinct CDR3 sequences, 20% to 25% of them singletons. CD8+CD4-CCR7+CD45RA+ sorting gave the naive CD8 T cells. Sequenced material: naive CD8+ T cells from blood, with Jurkat cell RNA spiked in. The subset denotes: FACS-sorted CD8+CD4-CCR7+CD45RA+ naive T cells. The origin of this receptor is a human donor in good health. Some libraries in this study had Jurkat cell RNA spiked in. This chain connects TRBV9 to TRBJ2-3; D not certain. The chain's CDR3 is CASSLDLQWLGPDTQYF. The CDR3 coding sequence is TGTGCCAGCAGCCTCGACCTACAGTGGCTGGGCCCAGATACGCAGTATTTT.